The T cell receptor beta chain described here comes from a study of blood T cells in healthy people across ages. For this clonotype: Its target is not known.

A second roughly 7 to 11 cycle PCR used barcoded and J-beta primers. TCRdb independently ran MiXCR on the 5' RACE reads; one entry per CDR3 protein. The data contain 600,000 to 1,000,000 distinct CDR3 sequences, about three fifths of them singletons. Trimming took 0 bases from V and 8 from J; bases not matched to a gene: 11. Germline assignment: CDR1 LGHNA and CDR2 YNFKEQ. This CDR3 region has 17 residues. The donors, healthy Caucasians from Russia, were aged about 6 to 95. Whole-study results and caveats: Versus aged donors, long-lived donors had higher diversity and more naive CD4+ cells.

V gene TRBV4-2 combines with J gene TRBJ2-1; the match to TRBD2 covers 9 bases. The receptor comes from a man aged 25-45 years in good health. Sequencing was carried out using blood. Here the CDR3 DNA reads TGTGCCAGCAGCCAAGAGGAGGGACTAGCTGGGGGCGATGAGCAGTTCTTC. Translated: CASSQEEGLAGGDEQFF.